This T cell receptor (beta chain) was profiled in a study of shared clonotypes between healthy human individuals. Study findings and constraints: Clonotypes that were shared across four donors made up around 5% of naive CD4 clonotypes.

Investigators spread the genomic DNA of each subset evenly over several immunoSEQ plates. The input for sorted-subset replicate PCRs was around 0.2 ug DNA, 30,000 or so T cell genomes. Profiling relied on immunoSEQ multiplex PCR, and the TCRdb table lists in-frame clones only, not all of them. The sample records about 2 million clones, roughly 95% being singletons. The donors were all Caucasian adults (living in Nashville, Tennessee). As regards this clone: Its target is not known.

Germline assignment: CDR1 MRHNA and CDR2 SNTAGT. The V gene end was trimmed by 7 bases and the J gene end by 6 bases; junction bases not matched to a gene: 14. CDR3 size: 15 residues. This TCR was recovered from a man aged 18 to 29 in good health. The V gene is TRBV6-4, the J gene TRBJ1-2; 7 positions match TRBD1. The sample was naive CD4+ T cells sorted from blood. Subset in this sample: CD45RA+ positively selected. Here the CDR3 DNA reads TGTGCCAGCAATCCAAGTCGGCAGGGGGTGCATGGCTACACCTTC. Translation gives CASNPSRQGVHGYTF.